This TCR beta chain was observed in a study of OX40 agonist ivuxolimab in advanced cancers. About the study: The group had a mean age of around 60 years, ranged from roughly 20 to 79, and was 82.7% male. Study-wide results and caveats: Clonal expansion was seen in CD4+ and CD8+ blood T cells by week 6 at 0.1 to 3.0 mg/kg.

Here immunoSEQ multiplex PCR was the method, and the copy in TCRdb shows in-frame clones only, minus some. In the table there are approximately 37,000 clones, approximately 89% of which are singletons. Germline V gene data show CDR1 as SEHNR and CDR2 as FQNEAQ (reference sequence). Trimming shortened V by 8 bases and J by 1 base, and 7 bases separated the two germline ends. This CDR3 has 12 amino acids. As for this clone: The target antigen is unknown.

Systemic immunosuppression or a history of autoimmune disease excluded patients. The sequencing used CD4+ or CD8+ T cells sorted from blood, collected in a trial of the OX40 agonist ivuxolimab. This TCR came from an adult with an advanced solid tumor such as melanoma, head and neck, liver or kidney cancer. The chain carries TRBV7-9 and TRBJ2-3; D uncertain. DNA for the CDR3: TGTGCCAGCGCCTGGGGCACAGATACGCAGTATTTT. It is translated as CASAWGTDTQYF.